This T cell receptor beta chain was captured in a study of T cell responses to AZD1222 COVID-19 vaccine. Whole-study findings and limits: Repertoires were sampled only after the peak T cell response. CD4 TCRs associated with vaccination spanned spike, dominating at 160-218 and 743-854. Just 5 to 7 people given AZD1222 tested seropositive at baseline.

The V gene end was trimmed by 5 bases and the J gene end by 0 bases; junction bases not matched to a gene: 4. The CDR3 covers 15 residues. Germline V gene lookup returns CDR1 SGHDN and CDR2 FVKESK. This clone was seen a single time. Its antigen is not identified. Sequencing used immunoSEQ multiplex PCR; TCRdb keeps in-frame clones, though not all of them. The sample lists roughly 66,000 clones, approximately 80% occurring once. The origin of this receptor is an adult in good health. The sample consisted of peripheral blood, taken on day 0 of AZD1222 vaccination. The chain links TRBV14 to TRBJ1-3, with 7 bases identical to TRBD1. This CDR3 is CASSYDRVSGNTIYF. The CDR3 DNA is TGTGCCAGCAGCTACGACAGGGTCTCTGGAAACACCATATATTTT.